This T cell receptor (beta chain) was retrieved from a study of T cells in Graves' hyperthyroidism and ophthalmopathy. In the study overall: It was at initial diagnosis, before any treatment, that peripheral blood was collected.

Amplified TCR beta CDR3 regions came from RNA transcripts. In the first-round RT-PCR of the TCR CDR3, the HTBI primer set was used. TCRdb re-called the multiplex PCR reads with MiXCR, one entry per CDR3 protein. The data contain around 420,000 distinct CDR3 sequences, approximately 14% of them singletons. V dropped 5 bases and J dropped 5 bases, with 13 bases sitting between them. The germline gives CDR1 SEHNR, CDR2 FQNEAQ (reference sequence). This CDR3 is 13 amino acids long. This clonotype was recorded at least ten times. The definition of stable Graves' hyperthyroidism was no ophthalmopathy progression within 18 months. In making diagnoses, clinical symptoms, serum thyroxine and TRAb, thyroid ultrasound and orbital computed tomography were all used.

V and J are TRBV7-9 and TRBJ2-7; D is unclear. The specimen was blood. The receptor comes from a woman between 18 and 29 years old with Graves' hyperthyroidism. The CDR3 loop is CASSHPNSDEQYF. The CDR3 DNA is TGTGCCAGCAGCCATCCTAACAGCGACGAGCAGTACTTC.